Listed below are T cell receptor beta chains from one sample, sequenced in a study of blood T cell repertoires in COVID-19. Measured with immunoSEQ multiplex PCR; TCRdb has only the in-frame clones, and not every one. This table has fewer than 250,000 clones, nearly 85% appearing once. Sample: peripheral blood. The receptors were sampled from a human donor in a cohort sampled during active COVID-19. CDR3s include the opening cysteine and the closing phenylalanine or tryptophan. Each record gives: CDR3 DNA, CDR3 protein, V gene, CDR3 length, D gene, clone size, J gene. D genes are given only for firm matches. The size field is filled for only some rows; it gives once, few, many or a size class.

cdr3_nt: TGTGCCAGCAGTTTAGGGGGACAGGGGGCAATCGAAGCTTTCTTT
cdr3_aa: CASSLGGQGAIEAFF
v_call: TRBV28
cdr3_length: 15
d_call: TRBD1
clone_size: once
j_call: TRBJ1-1

cdr3_nt: TGTGCCAGCATCTGGGACAGGGTAGAAGAGACCCAGTACTTC
cdr3_aa: CASIWDRVEETQYF
v_call: TRBV6-5
cdr3_length: 14
d_call: TRBD1
clone_size: .
j_call: TRBJ2-5

cdr3_nt: TGTGCCAGCAGCCCCGGGACAGGGAGTGAAAAACTGTTTTTT
cdr3_aa: CASSPGTGSEKLFF
v_call: TRBV9
cdr3_length: 14
d_call: TRBD1
clone_size: few
j_call: TRBJ1-4

cdr3_nt: TGTGCCAGCAGAACCTCCAGGGGTAGTAATTCACCCCTCCACTTT
cdr3_aa: CASRTSRGSNSPLHF
v_call: TRBV6-5
cdr3_length: 15
d_call: .
clone_size: .
j_call: TRBJ1-6

cdr3_nt: TGTGCCAGCAGTTTACGGCCAGGTCCCACCTACGAGCAGTACTTC
cdr3_aa: CASSLRPGPTYEQYF
v_call: TRBV27
cdr3_length: 15
d_call: .
clone_size: .
j_call: TRBJ2-7

cdr3_nt: TGTGCCAGCAGCGCGACAGGGGTCGAGCAGTACTTC
cdr3_aa: CASSATGVEQYF
v_call: TRBV5-4
cdr3_length: 12
d_call: TRBD1
clone_size: .
j_call: TRBJ2-7

cdr3_nt: TGTGCCAGCAGCCAAGCCAGGATGGGGACCCAGTACTTC
cdr3_aa: CASSQARMGTQYF
v_call: TRBV14
cdr3_length: 13
d_call: .
clone_size: .
j_call: TRBJ2-5

cdr3_nt: TGTGCCAGCAGTTTTAGAGGGGGCCGCGAGCAGTACTTC
cdr3_aa: CASSFRGGREQYF
v_call: TRBV27
cdr3_length: 13
d_call: TRBD1
clone_size: .
j_call: TRBJ2-7

cdr3_nt: TGTGCCAGCAGCCTAGGCACTCCGGGACTAGCGGGAGGAGGTTCCGCAGATACGCAGTATTTT
cdr3_aa: CASSLGTPGLAGGGSADTQYF
v_call: TRBV3-1/TRBV3-2
cdr3_length: 21
d_call: TRBD2
clone_size: .
j_call: TRBJ2-3

cdr3_nt: TGTGCTAGTGTCTTATCTGGGGCCAACGTCCTGACTTTC
cdr3_aa: CASVLSGANVLTF
v_call: TRBV12-5
cdr3_length: 13
d_call: .
clone_size: .
j_call: TRBJ2-6

cdr3_nt: TGTGCCACCAGCAGAGAGGCTGCGGGAGGGAGCTCCTACGAGCAGTACTTC
cdr3_aa: CATSREAAGGSSYEQYF
v_call: TRBV15
cdr3_length: 17
d_call: TRBD2
clone_size: .
j_call: TRBJ2-7

cdr3_nt: TGTGCCAGCAGACGTCGGACAGGCCTGACTAGGAACACTGAAGCTTTCTTT
cdr3_aa: CASRRRTGLTRNTEAFF
v_call: TRBV28
cdr3_length: 17
d_call: TRBD1
clone_size: .
j_call: TRBJ1-1

cdr3_nt: TGTGCCAGCAGCGTAGAACCAGCGGGGGGCACCGAGCAGTTCTTC
cdr3_aa: CASSVEPAGGTEQFF
v_call: TRBV9
cdr3_length: 15
d_call: TRBD2
clone_size: .
j_call: TRBJ2-1

cdr3_nt: TGCGCCAGCAGCAGAACCCCGGGACAAAGCTCTGGGGCCAACGTCCTGACTTTC
cdr3_aa: CASSRTPGQSSGANVLTF
v_call: TRBV5-1
cdr3_length: 18
d_call: .
clone_size: .
j_call: TRBJ2-6

cdr3_nt: TGTGCCAGCAGCTTAGAACAGGAACTCTATGGCTACACCTTC
cdr3_aa: CASSLEQELYGYTF
v_call: TRBV7-9
cdr3_length: 14
d_call: .
clone_size: few
j_call: TRBJ1-2

cdr3_nt: TGTGCCAGCTCTCGGAGGGGCAGCGACGAGCAGTACTTC
cdr3_aa: CASSRRGSDEQYF
v_call: TRBV12-3/TRBV12-4
cdr3_length: 13
d_call: .
clone_size: .
j_call: TRBJ2-7

cdr3_nt: TGCGCCAGCAGCCCCCTCCATGGGGCGCCCAGTGGCTACACCTTC
cdr3_aa: CASSPLHGAPSGYTF
v_call: TRBV10-1
cdr3_length: 15
d_call: .
clone_size: .
j_call: TRBJ1-2

cdr3_nt: TGTGCCAGCACCATAAGGCCAGGGGAGAACACTGAAGCTTTCTTT
cdr3_aa: CASTIRPGENTEAFF
v_call: TRBV6-5
cdr3_length: 15
d_call: .
clone_size: .
j_call: TRBJ1-1

cdr3_nt: TGTGCCAGCAGCTTGGGGGACTCGCGGGGGGGCACAGATACGCAGTATTTT
cdr3_aa: CASSLGDSRGGTDTQYF
v_call: TRBV5-6
cdr3_length: 17
d_call: TRBD2
clone_size: .
j_call: TRBJ2-3

cdr3_nt: TGTGCCAGCAGCTTGAATAGTCACCCAGATACGCAGTATTTT
cdr3_aa: CASSLNSHPDTQYF
v_call: TRBV7-2
cdr3_length: 14
d_call: .
clone_size: .
j_call: TRBJ2-3

cdr3_nt: TGTGCCAGCACGTCCGGGGGGGGCCGTAGCGGGGAGCTGTTTTTT
cdr3_aa: CASTSGGGRSGELFF
v_call: TRBV5-4
cdr3_length: 15
d_call: TRBD2
clone_size: .
j_call: TRBJ2-2

cdr3_nt: TGTGCCAGCAAATCGGGAGTCTCAGATACGCAGTATTTT
cdr3_aa: CASKSGVSDTQYF
v_call: TRBV6-5
cdr3_length: 13
d_call: .
clone_size: .
j_call: TRBJ2-3

cdr3_nt: TGTGCCAGCCACACCGGAGACAGGGTAGGAGATACGCAGTATTTT
cdr3_aa: CASHTGDRVGDTQYF
v_call: TRBV18
cdr3_length: 15
d_call: TRBD1
clone_size: .
j_call: TRBJ2-3

cdr3_nt: TGTGCCAGCGGGAGGCTAGCAGATATCACAGATACGCAGTATTTT
cdr3_aa: CASGRLADITDTQYF
v_call: TRBV2
cdr3_length: 15
d_call: .
clone_size: .
j_call: TRBJ2-3

cdr3_nt: TGTGCCAGCAGCTTAGACAGGGTAAACTATGGCTACACCTTC
cdr3_aa: CASSLDRVNYGYTF
v_call: TRBV7-9
cdr3_length: 14
d_call: .
clone_size: once
j_call: TRBJ1-2

cdr3_nt: TGTGCTAGTGGTTTTCAGGGGGAAGAGACCCAGTACTTC
cdr3_aa: CASGFQGEETQYF
v_call: TRBV12-5
cdr3_length: 13
d_call: TRBD1
clone_size: .
j_call: TRBJ2-5

cdr3_nt: TGTGCCAGCAGCTTAGTAGCTAGCGGGACAGATACGCAGTATTTT
cdr3_aa: CASSLVASGTDTQYF
v_call: TRBV7-9
cdr3_length: 15
d_call: TRBD2
clone_size: .
j_call: TRBJ2-3

cdr3_nt: TGTGCCACCAGCAGAGATTTTGCCAGTGATCAGTACTTC
cdr3_aa: CATSRDFASDQYF
v_call: TRBV15
cdr3_length: 13
d_call: .
clone_size: .
j_call: TRBJ2-7

cdr3_nt: TGTGCCAGCAGCTCGGACAGGCCGGATCAAGAGACCCAGTACTTC
cdr3_aa: CASSSDRPDQETQYF
v_call: TRBV5-4
cdr3_length: 15
d_call: TRBD1
clone_size: .
j_call: TRBJ2-5

cdr3_nt: TGTGCCAGCAGTTGGGAGGCTTTCAATGAGCAGTTCTTC
cdr3_aa: CASSWEAFNEQFF
v_call: TRBV27
cdr3_length: 13
d_call: .
clone_size: .
j_call: TRBJ2-1

cdr3_nt: TGCGCCAGCAGCTTGGGACAGGGGAATGAAAAACTGTTTTTT
cdr3_aa: CASSLGQGNEKLFF
v_call: TRBV5-1
cdr3_length: 14
d_call: TRBD1
clone_size: once
j_call: TRBJ1-4

cdr3_nt: TGTGCCAGCAGCCCCCCCCCGTCCTTTAACACCGGGGAGCTGTTTTTT
cdr3_aa: CASSPPPSFNTGELFF
v_call: TRBV5-5
cdr3_length: 16
d_call: .
clone_size: .
j_call: TRBJ2-2

cdr3_nt: TGCGCCAGCAGACCCTACATGGGACAGGGGACTGAAGCTTTCTTT
cdr3_aa: CASRPYMGQGTEAFF
v_call: TRBV5-1
cdr3_length: 15
d_call: TRBD1
clone_size: .
j_call: TRBJ1-1

cdr3_nt: TGTGCCAGCATTCGACAGGTTTATGCAGATACGCAGTATTTT
cdr3_aa: CASIRQVYADTQYF
v_call: TRBV6-5
cdr3_length: 14
d_call: .
clone_size: .
j_call: TRBJ2-3

cdr3_nt: TGCGCCAGCAGAACCGGGACAGGTGATAGCTCTGGGGCCAACGTCCTGACTTTC
cdr3_aa: CASRTGTGDSSGANVLTF
v_call: TRBV5-1
cdr3_length: 18
d_call: TRBD1
clone_size: .
j_call: TRBJ2-6

cdr3_nt: TGTGCCACCAGCAGAGATGCGGTTACATCCTACGAGCAGTACTTC
cdr3_aa: CATSRDAVTSYEQYF
v_call: TRBV15
cdr3_length: 15
d_call: .
clone_size: .
j_call: TRBJ2-7

cdr3_nt: TGTGCCAGTAGTACCATCCAAGGGGAGCTGTTTTTT
cdr3_aa: CASSTIQGELFF
v_call: TRBV19
cdr3_length: 12
d_call: .
clone_size: .
j_call: TRBJ2-2

cdr3_nt: TGTGCCAGCTCGACTTCGGATACGCAGTATTTT
cdr3_aa: CASSTSDTQYF
v_call: TRBV2
cdr3_length: 11
d_call: .
clone_size: .
j_call: TRBJ2-3

cdr3_nt: TGTGCCAGCAGCTTGACTAGCGGGGGAAATGAGCAGTTCTTC
cdr3_aa: CASSLTSGGNEQFF
v_call: TRBV5-4
cdr3_length: 14
d_call: TRBD2
clone_size: once
j_call: TRBJ2-1

cdr3_nt: TGTGCCAGCAGCCCTACTCGGGGGGCTAGCACAGATACGCAGTATTTT
cdr3_aa: CASSPTRGASTDTQYF
v_call: TRBV7-2
cdr3_length: 16
d_call: .
clone_size: .
j_call: TRBJ2-3

cdr3_nt: TGTGCCAGCTCAACGTCAGGTAATCAGCCCCAGCATTTT
cdr3_aa: CASSTSGNQPQHF
v_call: TRBV18
cdr3_length: 13
d_call: .
clone_size: .
j_call: TRBJ1-5

cdr3_nt: TGTGCCAGCAGTGGACAGATTAATGAAAAACTGTTTTTT
cdr3_aa: CASSGQINEKLFF
v_call: TRBV28
cdr3_length: 13
d_call: .
clone_size: .
j_call: TRBJ1-4

cdr3_nt: TGCGCCAGCAGCCGAGCGGGACAGGGGGCCGGCGAGCAGTACTTC
cdr3_aa: CASSRAGQGAGEQYF
v_call: TRBV4-1
cdr3_length: 15
d_call: TRBD1
clone_size: .
j_call: TRBJ2-7

cdr3_nt: TGTGCCAGCAGCTTAGCAGGACTAGCGGGGGGAAAGACCCAGTACTTC
cdr3_aa: CASSLAGLAGGKTQYF
v_call: TRBV13
cdr3_length: 16
d_call: TRBD2
clone_size: .
j_call: TRBJ2-5

cdr3_nt: TGCGCCAGCACCCTCGGGACTAGCGGGAGGGAGACCCAGTACTTC
cdr3_aa: CASTLGTSGRETQYF
v_call: TRBV5-1
cdr3_length: 15
d_call: TRBD2
clone_size: .
j_call: TRBJ2-5

cdr3_nt: TGTGCCAGCAGCTTGGCCACAGGGAAAGGGAATGAAAAACTGTTTTTT
cdr3_aa: CASSLATGKGNEKLFF
v_call: TRBV5-6
cdr3_length: 16
d_call: .
clone_size: .
j_call: TRBJ1-4

cdr3_nt: TGTGCCAGCAGCAAAGCGCTTCCAGCGCGAGAGCAGGAGCAGTACTTC
cdr3_aa: CASSKALPAREQEQYF
v_call: TRBV21-1
cdr3_length: 16
d_call: .
clone_size: .
j_call: TRBJ2-7

cdr3_nt: TGCGCCAGCAGCTTGGGGCAGGGGGCGTCGGCCGGGGAGCTGTTTTTT
cdr3_aa: CASSLGQGASAGELFF
v_call: TRBV5-1
cdr3_length: 16
d_call: TRBD1
clone_size: .
j_call: TRBJ2-2

cdr3_nt: TGTGCCAGCAGTGAAACCGTGGGACAGGGGTATACTGAAGCTTTCTTT
cdr3_aa: CASSETVGQGYTEAFF
v_call: TRBV6-1
cdr3_length: 16
d_call: TRBD1
clone_size: .
j_call: TRBJ1-1

cdr3_nt: TGTGCCAGCACCGGGACTAGCGGAGGGACCCAGTACTTC
cdr3_aa: CASTGTSGGTQYF
v_call: TRBV2
cdr3_length: 13
d_call: TRBD2
clone_size: .
j_call: TRBJ2-5

cdr3_nt: TGTGCCAGCAGTACTAGCGGAGGGGTCTACGAGCAGTACTTC
cdr3_aa: CASSTSGGVYEQYF
v_call: TRBV28
cdr3_length: 14
d_call: TRBD2
clone_size: .
j_call: TRBJ2-7

cdr3_nt: TGTGCCAGCAGCTGGGGACTAGCGGGGTCCTACAATGAGCAGTTCTTC
cdr3_aa: CASSWGLAGSYNEQFF
v_call: TRBV5-6
cdr3_length: 16
d_call: TRBD2
clone_size: .
j_call: TRBJ2-1

cdr3_nt: TGTGCCAGCAGTTCTCGGGGTTTTGGCTATGGCTACACCTTC
cdr3_aa: CASSSRGFGYGYTF
v_call: TRBV6-5
cdr3_length: 14
d_call: .
clone_size: .
j_call: TRBJ1-2

cdr3_nt: TGTGCCAGCAGCCCTACCCTCGAGCAGTACTTC
cdr3_aa: CASSPTLEQYF
v_call: TRBV7-8
cdr3_length: 11
d_call: .
clone_size: once
j_call: TRBJ2-7

cdr3_nt: TGTGCCAGCGACAGGGGGTCAGGCACTGAAGCTTTCTTT
cdr3_aa: CASDRGSGTEAFF
v_call: TRBV28
cdr3_length: 13
d_call: TRBD1
clone_size: .
j_call: TRBJ1-1

cdr3_nt: TGTGCCAGCAACCCCGTTGGGGTAGCGGGACTCAGGGAGACCCAGTACTTC
cdr3_aa: CASNPVGVAGLRETQYF
v_call: TRBV27
cdr3_length: 17
d_call: TRBD2
clone_size: .
j_call: TRBJ2-5

cdr3_nt: TGTGCCAGCAGTTACACAGGGGGCGAGGGCTATGGCTACACCTTC
cdr3_aa: CASSYTGGEGYGYTF
v_call: TRBV6-6
cdr3_length: 15
d_call: TRBD1
clone_size: .
j_call: TRBJ1-2